This TCR beta chain was recorded in a study of response to subunit inactivated influenza vaccine. TCRdb reprocessed the RT-PCR reads via MiXCR and lists one record per CDR3 protein. The data hold more than 700,000 distinct CDR3 sequences, with around 20% observed a single time. Looked up from germline, CDR1 is SEHNR and CDR2 is FQNEAQ (reference sequence). CDR3 size: 15 residues. Trimming removed 5 bases from V and 0 bases from J; junction bases left unmatched: 5. The source material was PBMCs from blood, sampled about 5 days after vaccination. The receptor's source is a man aged 50-60 years who received an inactivated influenza vaccine. The rearrangement links TRBV7-9 to TRBJ2-3; 7 bases match TRBD2. CDR3 protein: CASSRNSGSTDTQYF. In DNA, the CDR3 is TGTGCCAGCAGCCGGAATAGCGGGAGCACAGATACGCAGTATTTT. The variable domain in full, completed from reference TRBV7-9 and TRBJ2-3, reads DTGVSQNPRHKITKRGQNVTFRCDPISEHNRLYWYRQTLGQGPEFLTYFQNEAQLEKSRLLSDRFSAERPKGSFSTLEIQRTEQGDSAMYLCASSRNSGSTDTQYFGPGTRLTVL.